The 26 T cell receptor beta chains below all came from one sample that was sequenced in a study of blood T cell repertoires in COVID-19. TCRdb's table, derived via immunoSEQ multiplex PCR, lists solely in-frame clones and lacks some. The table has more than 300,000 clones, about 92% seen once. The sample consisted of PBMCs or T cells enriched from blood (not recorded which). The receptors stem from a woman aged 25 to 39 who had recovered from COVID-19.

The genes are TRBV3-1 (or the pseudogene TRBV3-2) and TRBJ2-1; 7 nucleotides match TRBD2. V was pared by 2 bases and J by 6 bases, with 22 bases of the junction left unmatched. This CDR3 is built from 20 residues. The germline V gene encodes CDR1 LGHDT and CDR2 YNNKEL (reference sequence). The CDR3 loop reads CASSQKREENGRVGGNEQFF. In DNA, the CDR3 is TGTGCCAGCAGCCAAAAACGGGAGGAAAATGGGAGGGTCGGTGGCAATGAGCAGTTCTTC.

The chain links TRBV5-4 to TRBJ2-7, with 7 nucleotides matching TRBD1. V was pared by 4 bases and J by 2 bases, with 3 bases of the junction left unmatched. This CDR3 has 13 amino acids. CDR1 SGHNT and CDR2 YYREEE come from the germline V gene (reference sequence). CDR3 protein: CASSRTGAYEQYF. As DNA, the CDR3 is TGTGCCAGCAGCCGCACAGGGGCCTACGAGCAGTACTTC.

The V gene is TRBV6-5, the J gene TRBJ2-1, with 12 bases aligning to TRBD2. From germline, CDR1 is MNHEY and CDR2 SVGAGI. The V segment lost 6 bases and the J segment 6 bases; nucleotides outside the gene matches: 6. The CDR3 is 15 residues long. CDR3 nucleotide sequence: TGTGCCAGCAGGCTGACTAGCGGGAGTGGCAATGAGCAGTTCTTC. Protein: CASRLTSGSGNEQFF.

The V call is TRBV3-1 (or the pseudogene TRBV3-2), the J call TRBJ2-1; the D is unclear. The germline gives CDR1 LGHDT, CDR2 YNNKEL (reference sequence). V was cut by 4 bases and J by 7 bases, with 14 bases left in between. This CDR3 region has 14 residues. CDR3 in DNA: TGTGCCAGCAGCCTCGAGGCGCGGCGGAATGAGCAGTTCTTC. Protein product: CASSLEARRNEQFF.

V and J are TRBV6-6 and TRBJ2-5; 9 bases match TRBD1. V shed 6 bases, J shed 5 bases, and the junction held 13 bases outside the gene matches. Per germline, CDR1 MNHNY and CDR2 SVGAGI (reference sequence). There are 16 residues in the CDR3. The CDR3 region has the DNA TGTGCCAGCAGCTTACTCGAGGGACAGGGAGAGGAGACCCAGTACTTC. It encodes CASSLLEGQGEETQYF.

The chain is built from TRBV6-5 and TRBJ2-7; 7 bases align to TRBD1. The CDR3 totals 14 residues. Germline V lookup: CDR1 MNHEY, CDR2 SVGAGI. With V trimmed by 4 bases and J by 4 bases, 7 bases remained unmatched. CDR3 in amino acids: CASSFTGTEYEQYF. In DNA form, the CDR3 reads TGTGCCAGCAGTTTTACCGGGACAGAATACGAGCAGTACTTC.

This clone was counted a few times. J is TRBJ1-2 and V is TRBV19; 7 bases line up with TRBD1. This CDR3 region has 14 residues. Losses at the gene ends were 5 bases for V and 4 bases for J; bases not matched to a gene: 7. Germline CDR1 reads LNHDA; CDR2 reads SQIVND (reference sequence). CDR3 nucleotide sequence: TGTGCCAGTAGTTCCACGACAGGGTCCTATGGCTACACCTTC. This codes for CASSSTTGSYGYTF.

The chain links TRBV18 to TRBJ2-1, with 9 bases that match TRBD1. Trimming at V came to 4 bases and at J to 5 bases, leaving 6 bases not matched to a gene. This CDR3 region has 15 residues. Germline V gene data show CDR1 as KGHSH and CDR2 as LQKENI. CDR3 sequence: CASSRGQGRNNEQFF. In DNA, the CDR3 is TGTGCCAGCTCACGAGGACAGGGGAGAAACAATGAGCAGTTCTTC.

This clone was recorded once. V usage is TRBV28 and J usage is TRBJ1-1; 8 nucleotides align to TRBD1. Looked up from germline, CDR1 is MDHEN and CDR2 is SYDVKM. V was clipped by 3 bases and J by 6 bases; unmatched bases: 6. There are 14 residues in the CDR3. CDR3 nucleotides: TGTGCCAGCAGTTTGGTTTCAGGGGGCCCTGAAGCTTTCTTT. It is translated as CASSLVSGGPEAFF.

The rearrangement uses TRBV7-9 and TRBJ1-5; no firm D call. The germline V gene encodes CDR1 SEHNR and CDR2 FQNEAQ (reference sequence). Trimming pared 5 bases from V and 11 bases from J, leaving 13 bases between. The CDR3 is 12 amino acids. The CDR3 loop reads CASSHGESAQHF. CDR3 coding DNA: TGTGCCAGCAGCCATGGTGAATCAGCCCAGCATTTT.

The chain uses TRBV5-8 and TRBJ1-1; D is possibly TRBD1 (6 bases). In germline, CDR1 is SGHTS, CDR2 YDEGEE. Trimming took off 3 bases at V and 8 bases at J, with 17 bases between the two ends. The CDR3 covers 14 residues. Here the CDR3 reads CASSYPGHNTEAFF. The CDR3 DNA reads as TGTGCCAGCAGCTACCCGGGACACAATACCGAAGCTTTCTTT.

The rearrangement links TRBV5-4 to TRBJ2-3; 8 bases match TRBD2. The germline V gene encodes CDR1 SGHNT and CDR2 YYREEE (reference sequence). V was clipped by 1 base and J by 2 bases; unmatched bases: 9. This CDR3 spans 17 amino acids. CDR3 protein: CASSLKGRGVPTDTQYF. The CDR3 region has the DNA TGTGCCAGCAGCTTGAAAGGGCGGGGGGTCCCCACAGATACGCAGTATTTT.

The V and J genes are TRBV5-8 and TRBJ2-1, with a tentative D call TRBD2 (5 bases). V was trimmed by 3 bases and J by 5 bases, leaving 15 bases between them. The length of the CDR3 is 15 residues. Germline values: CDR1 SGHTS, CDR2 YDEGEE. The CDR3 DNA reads TGTGCCAGCAGCTCGGAGGCAGGAGCTAACAATGAGCAGTTCTTC. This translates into CASSSEAGANNEQFF.

Here the CDR3 reads CASSQPGQGNSPLHF. CDR3 nucleotides: TGTGCCAGCAGCCAACCGGGACAGGGAAATTCACCCCTCCACTTT. The rearrangement links TRBV28 to TRBJ1-6; 9 bases line up with TRBD1. Per the germline V gene, CDR1 is MDHEN and CDR2 is SYDVKM. V gave up 6 bases and J gave up 7 bases; unmatched junction bases: 7. The CDR3 is made up of 15 amino acids.

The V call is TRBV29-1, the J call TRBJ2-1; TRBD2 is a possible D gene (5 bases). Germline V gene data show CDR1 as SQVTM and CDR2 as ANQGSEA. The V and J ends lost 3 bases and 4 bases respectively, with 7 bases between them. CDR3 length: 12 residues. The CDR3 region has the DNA TGCAGCGTTGAGCGGGCATACAATGAGCAGTTCTTC. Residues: CSVERAYNEQFF.

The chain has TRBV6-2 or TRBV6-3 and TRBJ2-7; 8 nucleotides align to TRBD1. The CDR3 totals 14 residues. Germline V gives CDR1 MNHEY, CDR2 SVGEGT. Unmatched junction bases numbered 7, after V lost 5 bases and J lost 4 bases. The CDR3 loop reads CASSNTGGGYEQYF. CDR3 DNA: TGTGCCAGCAGTAACACAGGGGGAGGATACGAGCAGTACTTC.

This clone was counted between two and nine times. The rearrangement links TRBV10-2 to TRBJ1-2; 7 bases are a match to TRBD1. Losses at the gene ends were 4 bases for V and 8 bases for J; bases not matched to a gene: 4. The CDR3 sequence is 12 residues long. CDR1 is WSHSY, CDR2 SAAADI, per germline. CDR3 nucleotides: TGCGCCAGCAGTGGACAGGGCTACGGCTACACCTTC. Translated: CASSGQGYGYTF.

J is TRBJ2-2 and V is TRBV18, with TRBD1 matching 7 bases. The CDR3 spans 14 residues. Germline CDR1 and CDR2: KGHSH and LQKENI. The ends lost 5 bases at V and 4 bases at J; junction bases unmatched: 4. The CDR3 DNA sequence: TGTGCCAGCTCAGTCGGGACAGCCACCGGGGAGCTGTTTTTT. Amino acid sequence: CASSVGTATGELFF.

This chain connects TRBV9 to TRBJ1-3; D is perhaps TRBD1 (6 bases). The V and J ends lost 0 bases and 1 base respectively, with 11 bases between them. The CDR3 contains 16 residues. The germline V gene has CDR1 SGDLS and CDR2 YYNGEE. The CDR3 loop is CASSVDPGTSGNTIYF. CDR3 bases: TGTGCCAGCAGCGTAGATCCCGGGACATCTGGAAACACCATATATTTT.

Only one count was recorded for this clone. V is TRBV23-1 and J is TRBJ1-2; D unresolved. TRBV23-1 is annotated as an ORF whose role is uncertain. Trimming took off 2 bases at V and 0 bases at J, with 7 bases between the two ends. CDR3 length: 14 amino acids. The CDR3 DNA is TGCGCCAGCAGTCAACCCCACACTAACTATGGCTACACCTTC. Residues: CASSQPHTNYGYTF.

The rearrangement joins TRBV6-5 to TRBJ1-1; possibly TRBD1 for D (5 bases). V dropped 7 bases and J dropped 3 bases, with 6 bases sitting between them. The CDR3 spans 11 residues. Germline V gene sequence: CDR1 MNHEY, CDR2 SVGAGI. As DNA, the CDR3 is TGTGCCAGCAAAGGGGACACTGAAGCTTTCTTT. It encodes CASKGDTEAFF.

CDR3 bases: TGTGCCAGCTCCGGACAGGGGGTAATCCCTGAAGCTTTCTTT. Its protein is CASSGQGVIPEAFF. This sequence joins TRBV18 and TRBJ1-1, with TRBD1 matching over 10 bases. CDR3 size: 14 residues. V shed 6 bases and J 6 bases; nucleotides not matched to a gene: 7. The germline gives CDR1 KGHSH, CDR2 LQKENI. Together with reference TRBV18 and TRBJ1-1, the CDR3 gives the full variable domain: NAGVMQNPRHLVRRRGQEARLRCSPMKGHSHVYWYRQLPEEGLKFMVYLQKENIIDESGMPKERFSAEFPKEGPSILRIQQVVRGDSAAYFCASSGQGVIPEAFFGQGTRLTVV.

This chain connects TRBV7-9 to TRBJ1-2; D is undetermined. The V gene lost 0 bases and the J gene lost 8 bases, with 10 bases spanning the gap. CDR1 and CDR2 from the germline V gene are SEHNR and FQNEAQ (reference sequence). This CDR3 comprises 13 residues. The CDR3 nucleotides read TGTGCCAGCAGCTTAGCCCCTACGGAGGGCTACACCTTC. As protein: CASSLAPTEGYTF. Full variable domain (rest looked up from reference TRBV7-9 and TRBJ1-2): DTGVSQNPRHKITKRGQNVTFRCDPISEHNRLYWYRQTLGQGPEFLTYFQNEAQLEKSRLLSDRFSAERPKGSFSTLEIQRTEQGDSAMYLCASSLAPTEGYTFGSGTRLTVV.

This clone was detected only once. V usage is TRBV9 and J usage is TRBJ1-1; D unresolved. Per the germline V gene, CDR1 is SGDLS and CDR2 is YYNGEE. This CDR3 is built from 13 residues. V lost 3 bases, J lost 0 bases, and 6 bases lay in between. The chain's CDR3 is CASSATVNTEAFF. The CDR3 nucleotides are TGTGCCAGCAGCGCTACGGTGAACACTGAAGCTTTCTTT.

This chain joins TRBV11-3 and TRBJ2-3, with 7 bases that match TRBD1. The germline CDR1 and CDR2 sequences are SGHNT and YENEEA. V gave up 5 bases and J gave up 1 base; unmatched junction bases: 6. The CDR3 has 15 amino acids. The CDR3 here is CASSPYRGGTDTQYF. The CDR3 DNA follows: TGTGCCAGCAGCCCATACAGGGGCGGCACAGATACGCAGTATTTT.

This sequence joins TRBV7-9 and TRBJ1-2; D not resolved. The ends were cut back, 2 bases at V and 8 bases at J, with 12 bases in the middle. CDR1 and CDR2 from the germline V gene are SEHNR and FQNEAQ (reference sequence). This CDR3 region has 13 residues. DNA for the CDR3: TGTGCCAGCAGCTTACCCGTGACTGGGGGCTACACCTTC. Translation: CASSLPVTGGYTF.